The clone carrying this TCR beta chain was observed a few times. This sample is drawn from a study of blood T cell repertoires in COVID-19. J gave up 2 bases and V 2 bases, and 9 bases lay outside the gene matches. Germline-derived CDR1 and CDR2 are SNHLY and FYNNEI. CDR3 length equals 16 residues. This table comes from immunoSEQ multiplex PCR, and its TCRdb copy is limited to in-frame clones, with some not included. The repertoire holds roughly 200,000 clones, with around 90% as singletons. This chain uses TRBV2 with TRBJ2-7, with 7 bases identical to TRBD1. The receptor was derived from a man aged 30 to 45 who had recovered from COVID-19. Sequencing was done on a sample of PBMCs or T cells enriched from blood (not recorded which). The CDR3 DNA sequence: TGTGCCAGCAGTGAATCTCGGACAGGACCCCCCTACGAGCAGTACTTC. As protein: CASSESRTGPPYEQYF.